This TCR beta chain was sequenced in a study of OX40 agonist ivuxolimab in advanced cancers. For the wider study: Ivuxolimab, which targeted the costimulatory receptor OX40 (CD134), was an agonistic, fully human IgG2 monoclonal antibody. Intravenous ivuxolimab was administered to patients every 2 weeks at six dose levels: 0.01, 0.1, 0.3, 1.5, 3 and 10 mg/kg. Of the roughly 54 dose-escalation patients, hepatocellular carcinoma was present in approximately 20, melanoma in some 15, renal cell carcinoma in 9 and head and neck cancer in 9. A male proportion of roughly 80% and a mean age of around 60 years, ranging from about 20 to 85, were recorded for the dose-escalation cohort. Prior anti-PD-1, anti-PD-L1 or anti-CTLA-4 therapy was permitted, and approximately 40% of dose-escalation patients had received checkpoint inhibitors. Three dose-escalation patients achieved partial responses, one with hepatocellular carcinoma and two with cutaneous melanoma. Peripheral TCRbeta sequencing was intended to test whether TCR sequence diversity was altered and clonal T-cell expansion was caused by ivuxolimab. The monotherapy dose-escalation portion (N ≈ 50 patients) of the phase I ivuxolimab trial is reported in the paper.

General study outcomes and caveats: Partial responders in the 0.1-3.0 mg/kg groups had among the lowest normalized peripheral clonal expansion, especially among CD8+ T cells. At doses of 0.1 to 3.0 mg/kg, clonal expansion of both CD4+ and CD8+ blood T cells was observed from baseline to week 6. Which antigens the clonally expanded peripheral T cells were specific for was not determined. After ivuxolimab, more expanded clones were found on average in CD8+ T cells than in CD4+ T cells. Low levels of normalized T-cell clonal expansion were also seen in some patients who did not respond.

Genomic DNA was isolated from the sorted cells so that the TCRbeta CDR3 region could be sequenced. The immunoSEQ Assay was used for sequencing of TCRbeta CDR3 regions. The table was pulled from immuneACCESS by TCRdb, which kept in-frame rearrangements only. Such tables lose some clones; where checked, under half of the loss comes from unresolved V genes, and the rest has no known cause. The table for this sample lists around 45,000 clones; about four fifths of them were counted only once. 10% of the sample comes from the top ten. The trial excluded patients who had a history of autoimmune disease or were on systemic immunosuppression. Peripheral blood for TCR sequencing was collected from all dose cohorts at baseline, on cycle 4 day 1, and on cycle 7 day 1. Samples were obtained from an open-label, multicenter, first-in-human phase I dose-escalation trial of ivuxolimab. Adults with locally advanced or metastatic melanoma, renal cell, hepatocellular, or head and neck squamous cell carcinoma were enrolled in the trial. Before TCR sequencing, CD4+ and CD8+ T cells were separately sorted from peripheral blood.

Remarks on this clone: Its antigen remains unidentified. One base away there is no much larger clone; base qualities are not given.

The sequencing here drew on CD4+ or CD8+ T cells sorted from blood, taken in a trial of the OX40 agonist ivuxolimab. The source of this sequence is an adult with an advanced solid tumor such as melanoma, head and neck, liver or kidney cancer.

In nucleotides, the sequence is TGTGCCAGCAGCCCGGGATTTCAAGAGACCCAGTACTTC. Its amino acids are CASSPGFQETQYF. The sequence links TRBV11-2 to TRBJ2-5; 5 matching bases give a weak D call of TRBD2. The germline V gene specifies SGHAT as CDR1 and FQNNGV as CDR2. V was cut back by 5 bases and J by 2 bases, leaving a gap of 9 bases between them. The CDR3 holds 13 amino acids from the cysteine to the phenylalanine. The retained sequence is limited to the CDR3, 39 bases, with the frame set at the first base.